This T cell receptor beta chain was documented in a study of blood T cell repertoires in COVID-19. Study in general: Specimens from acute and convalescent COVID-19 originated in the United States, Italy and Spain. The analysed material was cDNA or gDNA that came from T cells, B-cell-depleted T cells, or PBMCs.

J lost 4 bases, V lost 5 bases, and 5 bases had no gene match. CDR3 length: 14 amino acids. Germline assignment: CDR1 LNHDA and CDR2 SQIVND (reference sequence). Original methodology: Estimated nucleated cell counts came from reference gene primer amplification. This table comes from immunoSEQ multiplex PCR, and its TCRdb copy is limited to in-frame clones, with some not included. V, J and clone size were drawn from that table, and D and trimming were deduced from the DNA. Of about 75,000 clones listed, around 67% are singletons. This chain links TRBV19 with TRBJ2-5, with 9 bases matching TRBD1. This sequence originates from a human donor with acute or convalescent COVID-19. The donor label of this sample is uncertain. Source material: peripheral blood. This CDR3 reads CASSLGQGIETQYF. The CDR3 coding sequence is TGTGCCAGTAGTTTGGGACAGGGAATAGAGACCCAGTACTTC.